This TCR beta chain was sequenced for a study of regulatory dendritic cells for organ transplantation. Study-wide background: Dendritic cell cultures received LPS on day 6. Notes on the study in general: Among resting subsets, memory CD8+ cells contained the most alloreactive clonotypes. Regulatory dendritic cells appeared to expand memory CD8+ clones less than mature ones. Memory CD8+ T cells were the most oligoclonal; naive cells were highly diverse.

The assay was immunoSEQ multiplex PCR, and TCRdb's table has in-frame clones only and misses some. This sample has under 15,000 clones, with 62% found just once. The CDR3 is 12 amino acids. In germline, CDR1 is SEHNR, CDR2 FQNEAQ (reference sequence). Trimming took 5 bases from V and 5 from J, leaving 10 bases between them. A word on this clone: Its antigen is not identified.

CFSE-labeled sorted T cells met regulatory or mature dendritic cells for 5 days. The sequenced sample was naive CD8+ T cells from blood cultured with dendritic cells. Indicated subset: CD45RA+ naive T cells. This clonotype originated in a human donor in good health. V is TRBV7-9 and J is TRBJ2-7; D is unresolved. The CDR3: CASSPGLNEQYF. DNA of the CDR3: TGTGCCAGCAGCCCAGGTCTCAACGAGCAGTACTTC.